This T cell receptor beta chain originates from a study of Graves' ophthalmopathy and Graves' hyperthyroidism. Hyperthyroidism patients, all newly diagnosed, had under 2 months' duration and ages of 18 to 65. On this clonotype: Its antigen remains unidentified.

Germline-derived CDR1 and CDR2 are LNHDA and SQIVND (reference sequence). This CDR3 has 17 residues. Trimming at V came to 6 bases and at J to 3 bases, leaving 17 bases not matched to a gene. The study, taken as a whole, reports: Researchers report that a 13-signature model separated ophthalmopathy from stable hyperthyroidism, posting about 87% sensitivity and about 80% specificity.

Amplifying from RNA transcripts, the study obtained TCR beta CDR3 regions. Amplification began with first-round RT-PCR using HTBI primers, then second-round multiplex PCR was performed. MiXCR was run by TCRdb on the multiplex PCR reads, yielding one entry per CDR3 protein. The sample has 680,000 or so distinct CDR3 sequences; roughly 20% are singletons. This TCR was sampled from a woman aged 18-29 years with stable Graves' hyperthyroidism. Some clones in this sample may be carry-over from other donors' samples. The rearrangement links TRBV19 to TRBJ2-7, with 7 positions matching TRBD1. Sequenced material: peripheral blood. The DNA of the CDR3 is TGTGCCAGTAGCACCTCTGGGCGGGCCAGGGGGATCTACGAGCAGTACTTC. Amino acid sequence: CASSTSGRARGIYEQYF. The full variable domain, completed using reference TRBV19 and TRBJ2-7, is DGGITQSPKYLFRKEGQNVTLSCEQNLNHDAMYWYRQDPGQGLRLIYYSQIVNDFQKGDIAEGYSVSREKKESFPLTVTSAQKNPTAFYLCASSTSGRARGIYEQYFGPGTRLTVT.